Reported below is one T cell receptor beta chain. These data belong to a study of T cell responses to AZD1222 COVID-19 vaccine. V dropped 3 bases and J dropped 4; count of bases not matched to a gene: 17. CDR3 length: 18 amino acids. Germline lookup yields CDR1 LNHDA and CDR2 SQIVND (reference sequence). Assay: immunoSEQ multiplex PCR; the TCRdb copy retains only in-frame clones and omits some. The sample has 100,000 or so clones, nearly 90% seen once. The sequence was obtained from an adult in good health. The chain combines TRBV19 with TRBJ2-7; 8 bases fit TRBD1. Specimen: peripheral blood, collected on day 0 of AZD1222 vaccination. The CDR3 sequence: CASSIPRSRTGPQYEQYV. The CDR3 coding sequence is TGTGCCAGTAGTATCCCTCGGTCGAGGACAGGGCCTCAATACGAGCAGTACGTC.